The TCR beta chain under discussion was sequenced for a study of post-analysis software for immune sequencing data (dated by TCRdb to about 2015). Turning to the overall study: Disease courses on record covered relapsing-remitting, secondary progressive and progressive-relapsing multiple sclerosis, though some patients had no subtype annotation. Patient repertoires were compared against about twelve previously published healthy control repertoires from donors aged roughly 6 to 28 years. A subset of samples was prepared in parallel using single-end sample barcoding, then pooled and co-amplified after Illumina adapter ligation. Results the study describes overall, beyond this receptor: The control group was slightly older than the multiple sclerosis patient group. Significantly higher frequencies in patients than in controls were found for a few TRBV segments, including TRBV5-6, TRBV5-1 and TRBV20-1. Strong co-clustering of samples prepared in the same batch was shown by direct clustering with F measure, prompting a batch-effect correction. Normalized Chao1 diversity was significantly lower in multiple sclerosis patients than controls, suggesting substantial peripheral T-cell clonal expansion.

To demonstrate the VDJtools post-analysis software, TCR beta repertoires were profiled from the peripheral blood of over ten young patients with multiple sclerosis. The multiple sclerosis patients were children and adolescents between about 6 and 15 years of age. Library preparation employed PCR. Sequencing took place on an Illumina HiSeq 2500. To reduce PCR and sequencing biases, unique molecular identifiers were built into the TCR beta cDNA libraries. Every 1 to 10 million input T cells yielded about 500,000 cDNA molecules, meaning each molecule approximated one T cell. The patient libraries were prepared and sequenced using the same protocol as the earlier healthy control dataset. Within a given batch, samples were prepared together, multiplexed and sequenced on the same HiSeq lane. The source study handled its data this way. Raw barcoded reads were processed with MIGEC, discarding single-read molecular identifier groups before consensus assembly and CDR3 extraction. VDJtools was used for post-analysis of the clonotype tables, with diversity normalized by down-sampling every dataset to the smallest sample size. Repertoire overlap clustering matched CDR3 amino acid but not nucleotide sequences to correct batch-related cross-sample contamination. The public reads were quality trimmed at Q25 with fastp and then assembled into clones with MiXCR by TCRdb, keeping productive beta chains. Every CDR3 protein is listed once, alongside the most common genes and DNA of its rows. Here the V and J calls rest on TCRdb's processing, not on the authors' analysis. Here the sample has about 540,000 distinct CDR3 sequences; around 34% occur a single time. The ten largest account for 4.5% to 7.5% of the sample.

For CDR1 and CDR2, the germline V gene (reference sequence) lists SGHNT and YYREEE. Between the V and J ends, shortened by 0 bases and 1 base respectively, the junction contains 13 bases. The cysteine opens and the phenylalanine closes a CDR3 of 16 amino acids. Only CDR3 DNA is held: 48 bases, read in frame from base 1. About this clonotype itself: Its antigen has not been determined. Base qualities are not at hand, and no much larger clone is one base apart.

Material: blood. This receptor was identified in a girl under 18 with multiple sclerosis. The V gene is TRBV5-4 and the J gene is TRBJ2-5; too little of a D gene remains to name it. The CDR3 in this case is CASSLALGRPQETQYF. The nucleotide sequence is given as TGTGCCAGCAGCTTGGCCCTTGGAAGGCCCCAAGAGACCCAGTACTTC.